This TCR beta chain was sequenced for a study of blood T cell repertoires in COVID-19. This clone appeared once. Germline CDR1 reads LNHDA; CDR2 reads SQIVND (reference sequence). V was cut by 6 bases and J by 0 bases, with 18 bases left in between. The CDR3 is 18 amino acids. The data were produced by immunoSEQ multiplex PCR, yet TCRdb's version contains in-frame clones alone and is incomplete. Of roughly 250,000 clones in the sample, about four fifths were seen once. The clonotype was recovered from a person between 65 and 80 years old with COVID-19, enrolled during active disease. The sequenced sample was peripheral blood. The rearrangement links TRBV19 to TRBJ2-6, with a weak D call TRBD1 (5 bases). The CDR3 nucleotides are TGTGCCAGTAGCCCGGTGGGGCAGACCAGCTCTGGGGCCAACGTCCTGACTTTC. Residues: CASSPVGQTSSGANVLTF. Looking up the rest from reference TRBV19 and TRBJ2-6 gives the full variable domain: DGGITQSPKYLFRKEGQNVTLSCEQNLNHDAMYWYRQDPGQGLRLIYYSQIVNDFQKGDIAEGYSVSREKKESFPLTVTSAQKNPTAFYLCASSPVGQTSSGANVLTFGAGSRLTVL.